These 32 T cell receptor beta chains originate from one sample sequenced in a study of metastatic and nonmetastatic thyroid tumors. Each patient came to thyroid surgery without any prior treatment (of any kind). Via MiXCR, TCRdb re-called the PCR reads. This sample carries approximately 15,000 clones, around 33% of them seen once, and the ten largest clones take roughly 13%. The sequenced sample was tumor tissue. The receptors originated from a male donor with papillary thyroid cancer or a benign thyroid nodule (not recorded which). Some clones in this sample may be carry-over from other donors' samples.

A few counts support this clone. The chain uses TRBV3-1 and TRBJ2-2; possible D gene TRBD2, 6 bases. The V end lost 4 bases, the J end lost 4 bases, and 13 bases lay between the germline ends. The CDR3 contains 15 residues. The germline CDR1 and CDR2 sequences are LGHDT and YNNKEL (reference sequence). The CDR3 bases are TGTGCCAGCAGCCGGGCTCGGGGGAGCACCGGGGAGCTGTTTTTT. It specifies CASSRARGSTGELFF.

This clone was seen at least ten times. The J gene is TRBJ2-6, the V gene TRBV28; TRBD2 matches 11 bases. The germline CDR1 and CDR2 sequences are MDHEN and SYDVKM. Trimming at V came to 4 bases and at J to 0 bases, leaving 2 bases not matched to a gene. CDR3 length: 17 residues. In nucleotides, the CDR3 is TGTGCCAGCAGTTGGGGGACTAGCGGCTCTGGGGCCAACGTCCTGACTTTC. This encodes CASSWGTSGSGANVLTF. The full variable domain, in which reference TRBV28 and TRBJ2-6 provide the parts outside the CDR3, is DVKVTQSSRYLVKRTGEKVFLECVQDMDHENMFWYRQDPGLGLRLIYFSYDVKMKEKGDIPEGYSVSREKKERFSLILESASTNQTSMYLCASSWGTSGSGANVLTFGAGSRLTVL.

This clone was observed at least ten times. The gene calls are TRBV11-2 and TRBJ1-3; D remains unclear. From germline, CDR1 is SGHAT and CDR2 FQNNGV. Between the trimmed V and J ends, which lost 1 base and 0 bases, there was a span of 4 bases. The CDR3 loop spans 14 amino acids. CDR3 protein: CASSLGTSGNTIYF. DNA of the CDR3: TGTGCCAGCAGCTTAGGTACCTCTGGAAACACCATATATTTT.

This clone appeared many times. The chain recombines TRBV6-1 with TRBJ1-1; 9 bases fit TRBD1. Germline CDR1 is MNHNS and CDR2 is SASEGT. This CDR3 is 15 amino acids long. V dropped 0 bases and J dropped 5; count of bases not matched to a gene: 4. CDR3 in DNA: TGTGCCAGCAGTGAAGCGGGGACAGGGCGAACTGAAGCTTTCTTT. Translated, it gives CASSEAGTGRTEAFF.

This clone was counted only a few times. The chain employs TRBV14 and TRBJ2-7; D unresolved. This CDR3 contains 12 residues. Trimming removed 1 base at V and 5 bases at J, with 6 bases between. The germline V gene encodes CDR1 SGHDN and CDR2 FVKESK. The CDR3 DNA reads TGTGCCAGCAGCCAAGTTCCCCACGAGCAGTACTTC. It translates to CASSQVPHEQYF.

V and J are TRBV4-2 and TRBJ2-4, with TRBD2 as a possible D gene (7 bases). CDR1 is LGHNA and CDR2 is YNFKEQ in the germline V gene. CDR3 length: 17 residues. Trimming left V 0 bases short and J 1 base short, with 13 bases between. The CDR3 is CASSQDRGGAAKNIQYF. The CDR3 nucleotides are TGTGCCAGCAGCCAAGACAGAGGGGGGGCCGCCAAAAACATTCAGTACTTC.

The sample holds many counts of this clone. The chain is built from TRBV6-1 and TRBJ2-3; TRBD2 agrees at 13 bases. The CDR3 spans 16 residues. Per the germline V gene, CDR1 is MNHNS and CDR2 is SASEGT. Unmatched junction bases numbered 8, after V lost 6 bases and J lost 5 bases. The CDR3 bases are TGTGCCAGCAGCGAACTAGCGGGAGGGCCTCAAGATACGCAGTATTTT. As protein: CASSELAGGPQDTQYF.

This clone was detected only once. V gene TRBV5-1 combines with J gene TRBJ2-7, with D unresolved. CDR1 is SGHRS and CDR2 is YFSETQ in the germline V gene. Trimming removed 4 bases from V and 6 bases from J, with 14 bases in between. The CDR3 runs 13 residues. In DNA form, the CDR3 reads TGCGCCAGCAGCCCGGCGACCCCAACCGAGCAGTACTTC. Amino acids: CASSPATPTEQYF.

In this sample, this clone turned up many times. The chain employs TRBV10-2 and TRBJ2-4, with 9 bases matching TRBD1. This CDR3 comprises 17 residues. Unmatched junction bases numbered 17, after V lost 8 bases and J lost 6 bases. CDR1 and CDR2 (germline): WSHSY, SAAADI. CDR3 in DNA: TGCGCCAGCCGCGGGATTGTCCAGGACAGGGGACGAAACATTCAGTACTTC. Protein sequence: CASRGIVQDRGRNIQYF.

The rearrangement links TRBV27 to TRBJ1-5; D is uncertain. Germline CDR1 MNHEY, CDR2 SMNVEV (reference sequence). V lost 2 bases and J lost 1, with 9 bases in between. This CDR3 comprises 15 residues. DNA for the CDR3: TGTGCCAGCAGTTTAACCCACCAGAGCAATCAGCCCCAGCATTTT. It yields the protein CASSLTHQSNQPQHF.

By frequency in the sample, this clone is medium-sized. The chain carries TRBV5-1 and TRBJ2-5; maybe TRBD1 (6 bases). The CDR3 is 16 residues long. Germline V gene sequence: CDR1 SGHRS, CDR2 YFSETQ. V was clipped by 0 bases and J by 4 bases, with 16 bases between them. The CDR3 is CASSLGPVGALETQYF. The DNA for the CDR3 is TGCGCCAGCAGCTTGGGACCGGTGGGGGCTTTAGAGACCCAGTACTTC.

The table lists this clone with a count of one. This sequence joins TRBV11-1 and TRBJ2-1; tentatively, D is TRBD2 (5 bases). The CDR3 contains 17 residues. Trimming removed 2 bases from V and 2 bases from J, with 16 bases in between. Germline V lookup: CDR1 SGHAT, CDR2 FQDESV (reference sequence). The CDR3 coding sequence is TGTGCCAGCAGCTTAATGGGTAAGCGGAGCCCCTACAATGAGCAGTTCTTC. Residues: CASSLMGKRSPYNEQFF.

This clone is a singleton in its sample. The rearrangement joins TRBV2 to TRBJ2-7; 8 bases map to TRBD1. Germline V CDR1 and CDR2: SNHLY, FYNNEI. This CDR3 has 14 residues. Here the CDR3 DNA reads TGTAACAGCATTGGGACAGGCCGCTCCTACGAGCAGTACTTC. This encodes CNSIGTGRSYEQYF. The full variable domain, in which reference TRBV2 and TRBJ2-7 provide the parts outside the CDR3, is EPEVTQTPSHQVTQMGQEVILRCVPISNHLYFYWYRQILGQKVEFLVSFYNNEISEKSEIFDDQFSVERPDGSNFTLKIRSTKLEDSAMYFCNSIGTGRSYEQYFGPGTRLTVT.

The gene calls are TRBV24-1 and TRBJ1-2; 7 bases agree with TRBD1. The junction had 11 bases not matched to a gene; V was cut back by 5 bases and J by 0 bases. Germline V gene data show CDR1 as KGHDR and CDR2 as SFDVKD. The CDR3 is 17 amino acids. In DNA form, the CDR3 reads TGTGCCACCAGTGCTCTCAGGACAGGAACCCCTAACTATGGCTACACCTTC. Encoded protein: CATSALRTGTPNYGYTF.

The chain employs TRBV3-1 and TRBJ2-7, with 9 positions matching TRBD2. J was trimmed by 6 bases and V by 7 bases; bases with no gene match: 10. The CDR3 is 14 residues long. Germline CDR1 and CDR2: LGHDT and YNNKEL (reference sequence). CDR3 amino acids: CASTVAGEGREQYF. CDR3 in DNA: TGTGCCAGCACCGTAGCGGGAGAAGGGCGCGAGCAGTACTTC.

This clone turned up a few times. V is TRBV6-1 and J is TRBJ1-5; D remains ambiguous. Germline CDR1 reads MNHNS; CDR2 reads SASEGT. Between the trimmed V and J ends, which lost 6 bases and 2 bases, there was a span of 5 bases. The CDR3 spans 12 residues. CDR3 region: CASRAGNQPQHF. The CDR3 coding sequence is TGTGCCAGCAGGGCAGGCAATCAGCCCCAGCATTTT.

This clone is labeled medium-sized. The genes are TRBV11-2 and TRBJ2-1, with 8 bases fitting TRBD1. This CDR3 has 14 amino acids. The germline V gene has CDR1 SGHAT and CDR2 FQNNGV. The V gene end was trimmed by 5 bases and the J gene end by 9 bases; junction bases not matched to a gene: 9. CDR3 DNA sequence: TGTGCCAGCAGCCCTGGGAACAGGGGGAGTGAGCAGTTCTTC. Translation gives CASSPGNRGSEQFF.

The chain is built from TRBV5-1 and TRBJ2-3, with D unresolved. The germline V and J ends were trimmed by 0 bases and 2 bases, with 7 bases remaining between them. There are 14 residues in the CDR3. CDR1 is SGHRS, CDR2 YFSETQ, per germline. CDR3 coding DNA: TGCGCCAGCAGCTTGGAACAGCACACAGATACGCAGTATTTT. Protein sequence: CASSLEQHTDTQYF.

V usage is TRBV24-1 and J usage is TRBJ2-1, with 10 positions matching TRBD2. Germline CDR1 is KGHDR and CDR2 is SFDVKD. J was trimmed by 3 bases and V by 0 bases; bases with no gene match: 4. This CDR3 region has 17 residues. The CDR3 loop is CATSDLLPSGSYNEQFF. As DNA, the CDR3 is TGTGCCACCAGTGATTTGTTGCCTAGCGGGAGCTACAATGAGCAGTTCTTC.

The CDR3 reads CASSSPSPNSPLHF. The CDR3 DNA reads as TGTGCCAGCAGTTCACCTAGTCCCAATTCACCCCTCCACTTT. The V gene is TRBV28, the J gene TRBJ1-6; D gene uncertain. The germline V and J ends were trimmed by 4 bases and 7 bases, with 11 bases remaining between them. The CDR3 is 14 amino acids. Germline CDR1 MDHEN, CDR2 SYDVKM.

Within the sample, this clone is medium-sized. V and J are TRBV6-2 or TRBV6-3 and TRBJ2-7; 7 bases are a match to TRBD1. CDR3 length equals 14 residues. Looked up from germline, CDR1 is MNHEY and CDR2 is SVGEGT. The trim removed 0 bases at V and 5 bases at J, leaving 4 bases unmatched. The CDR3 region has the DNA TGTGCCAGCAGTTACTCCGGACAGGTAGACGAGCAGTACTTC. This codes for CASSYSGQVDEQYF.

The sample holds many counts of this clone. The CDR3 sequence is CAWRRNSPLHF. The CDR3 nucleotides read TGTGCCTGGCGCCGGAATTCACCCCTCCACTTT. This chain links TRBV30 with TRBJ1-6; D call uncertain. The CDR3 is 11 amino acids. Trimming took off 5 bases at V and 7 bases at J, with 6 bases between the two ends. The germline V gene encodes CDR1 GTSNPN and CDR2 SVGIG (reference sequence). Looking up the rest from reference TRBV30 and TRBJ1-6 gives the full variable domain: SQTIHQWPATLVQPVGSPLSLECTVEGTSNPNLYWYRQAAGRGLQLLFYSVGIGQISSEVPQNLSASRPQDRQFILSSKKLLLSDSGFYLCAWRRNSPLHFGNGTRLTVT.

This clone is medium-sized. The chain carries TRBV28 and TRBJ2-7; D gene unclear. V lost 1 base, J lost 2 bases, and 9 bases lay in between. The CDR3 is 14 residues long. Germline V gene lookup returns CDR1 MDHEN and CDR2 SYDVKM. As DNA, the CDR3 is TGTGCCAGCAGTTTATACTCCCCAACCTACGAGCAGTACTTC. Translating it yields CASSLYSPTYEQYF.

The chain joins TRBV6-1 to TRBJ2-6, with TRBD2 as a possible D gene (5 bases). Germline V gene lookup returns CDR1 MNHNS and CDR2 SASEGT. The V gene lost 2 bases and the J gene lost 4 bases, with 18 bases spanning the gap. This CDR3 is 18 amino acids long. CDR3 sequence (DNA): TGTGCCAGCAGTGAACCTATCCCGACTACGCTGGGGGCCAACGTCCTGACTTTC. Translated, it gives CASSEPIPTTLGANVLTF.

This clone has just a few counts. The V gene is TRBV24-1, the J gene TRBJ2-3; D is unclear. The CDR3 has 13 residues. Trimming removed 5 bases from V and 7 bases from J, with 12 bases in between. From germline, CDR1 is KGHDR and CDR2 SFDVKD. Here the CDR3 reads CATSGWISYTQYF. CDR3 DNA: TGTGCCACCAGTGGGTGGATTAGCTATACGCAGTATTTT.

This clone is medium-sized. V usage is TRBV19 and J usage is TRBJ2-2; 11 bases are shared with TRBD2. The CDR3 spans 16 residues. J gave up 5 bases and V 7 bases, and 9 bases lay outside the gene matches. From germline, CDR1 is LNHDA and CDR2 SQIVND (reference sequence). The chain's CDR3 is CASTHSGRARTGELFF. CDR3 nucleotide sequence: TGTGCCAGTACCCATAGCGGGAGGGCTCGGACCGGGGAGCTGTTTTTT.

The V call is TRBV20-1, the J call TRBJ1-4; the D is unclear. Per germline, CDR1 DFQATT and CDR2 SNEGSKA (reference sequence). This CDR3 contains 13 residues. V was cut by 1 base and J by 7 bases, with 10 bases left in between. CDR3 amino acids: CSARAGVGEKLFF. As DNA, the CDR3 is TGCAGTGCTAGAGCCGGGGTCGGTGAAAAACTGTTTTTT.

The chain recombines TRBV9 with TRBJ2-1; maybe TRBD1 (5 bases). In germline, CDR1 is SGDLS, CDR2 YYNGEE. V was cut by 4 bases and J by 8 bases, with 19 bases left in between. CDR3 length: 15 amino acids. As DNA, the CDR3 is TGTGCCAGCAGCCCTCTCACTCCCCAGGGCCATGAGCAGTTCTTC. Translating gives CASSPLTPQGHEQFF.

The J gene is TRBJ1-5, the V gene TRBV20-1; tentative D call: TRBD1 (5 bases). Deletions cut 3 bases from V and 8 bases from J, with 17 bases between. Germline V gene lookup returns CDR1 DFQATT and CDR2 SNEGSKA (reference sequence). This CDR3 spans 14 amino acids. DNA for the CDR3: TGCAGTGCTAGTGGGACTCCTGACATTGAGCCCCAGCATTTT. This sequence encodes CSASGTPDIEPQHF.

This clone was recorded at least ten times. Being one base from a much bigger clone, this may be a read error. This chain uses TRBV19 with TRBJ2-7, with D possibly being TRBD2 (5 bases). From germline, CDR1 is LNHDA and CDR2 SQIVND (reference sequence). The CDR3 spans 14 residues. Trimming cost V 3 bases and J 5 bases, with 14 bases left between them. CDR3 nucleotides: TGTGCCAGTAGTATTGCTGGGAGCATCAACGAGCAGTACTTC. Encoded protein: CASSIAGSINEQYF. Together with reference TRBV19 and TRBJ2-7, the CDR3 gives the full variable domain: DGGITQSPKYLFRKEGQNVTLSCEQNLNHDAMYWYRQDPGQGLRLIYYSQIVNDFQKGDIAEGYSVSREKKESFPLTVTSAQKNPTAFYLCASSIAGSINEQYFGPGTRLTVT.

This clone was counted at least ten times. V and J are TRBV3-1 and TRBJ2-2, with D uncertain. The ends were cut back, 4 bases at V and 3 bases at J, with 3 bases in the middle. CDR3 length: 12 amino acids. Germline V lookup: CDR1 LGHDT, CDR2 YNNKEL (reference sequence). CDR3 DNA: TGTGCCAGCAGCCTCCACACCGGGGAGCTGTTTTTT. Its translation is CASSLHTGELFF.

V usage is TRBV20-1 and J usage is TRBJ2-7; D not certain. CDR1 and CDR2 (germline): DFQATT, SNEGSKA (reference sequence). This CDR3 has 12 amino acids. The V end lost 6 bases, the J end lost 3 bases, and 12 bases lay between the germline ends. CDR3 amino acids: CSAKSRNYEQYF. The CDR3 DNA reads TGCAGTGCAAAAAGCCGGAACTACGAGCAGTACTTC.